Presented here are 5 T cell receptor beta chains from one specimen sequenced in a study of blood T cell repertoires in COVID-19. The table came from immunoSEQ multiplex PCR; TCRdb's copy has only in-frame clones and leaves some out. The sample consists of 200,000 or so clones, approximately 84% of them appearing once. Sequencing was done on a sample of peripheral blood. The source is a woman aged 70 to 79 with active or convalescent COVID-19.

The chain has TRBV3-1 (or the pseudogene TRBV3-2) and TRBJ1-1; the match to TRBD1 covers 11 bases. This CDR3 has 12 amino acids. With V trimmed by 4 bases and J by 11 bases, 3 bases remained unmatched. Germline CDR1 LGHDT, CDR2 YNNKEL (reference sequence). CDR3 loop: CASSLRDRGAFF. The CDR3 region has the DNA TGTGCCAGCAGCCTCCGGGACAGGGGGGCTTTCTTT.

The chain couples TRBV25-1 to TRBJ1-6; D might be TRBD1 (6 bases). The CDR3 sequence is 13 residues long. CDR1 MGHDK and CDR2 SYGVNS come from the germline V gene. V lost 10 bases and J 7 bases, leaving 14 bases between the germline ends. The CDR3 sequence: CATGGQPNSPLHF. As DNA, the CDR3 is TGTGCCACCGGAGGACAGCCCAATTCACCCCTCCACTTT.

The chain carries TRBV18 and TRBJ2-1, with a possible D match to TRBD2 (6 bases). Germline CDR1 is KGHSH and CDR2 is LQKENI. Trimming took off 2 bases at V and 13 bases at J, with 15 bases between the two ends. The CDR3 is 13 amino acids. CDR3 residues: CASSPTRESIQFF. The CDR3 region has the DNA TGTGCCAGCTCACCAACCCGGGAGAGTATACAGTTCTTC.

This chain links TRBV2 with TRBJ2-7; tentatively, D is TRBD2 (6 bases). This CDR3 contains 13 residues. Trimming left V 6 bases short and J 5 bases short, with 14 bases between. From germline, CDR1 is SNHLY and CDR2 FYNNEI. The CDR3 is CASREGGAHEQYF. The CDR3 coding sequence is TGTGCCAGCAGGGAGGGAGGCGCGCACGAGCAGTACTTC. Together with reference TRBV2 and TRBJ2-7, the CDR3 gives the full variable domain: EPEVTQTPSHQVTQMGQEVILRCVPISNHLYFYWYRQILGQKVEFLVSFYNNEISEKSEIFDDQFSVERPDGSNFTLKIRSTKLEDSAMYFCASREGGAHEQYFGPGTRLTVT.

The rearrangement links TRBV6-5 to TRBJ2-7; D may be TRBD2 (6 bases). This CDR3 spans 14 amino acids. Trimming took off 5 bases at V and 7 bases at J, with 18 bases between the two ends. Germline V gene data show CDR1 as MNHEY and CDR2 as SVGAGI. CDR3 loop: CASSPPGLTREQYF. The CDR3 bases are TGTGCCAGCAGTCCCCCCGGACTAACGCGGGAGCAGTACTTC.